The 9 T cell receptor beta chains given below trace back to one sample, sequenced in a study of blood T cell repertoires in COVID-19. Produced via immunoSEQ multiplex PCR; TCRdb's table is partial and in-frame only. The table lists 93,000 or so clones, roughly 87% of them singletons. Sequenced: peripheral blood. These receptors came from a human donor in a cohort sampled during active COVID-19.

This clone was observed a single time. V and J are TRBV19 and TRBJ2-7; a possible D gene is TRBD1 (6 bases). V was pared by 3 bases and J by 2 bases, with 17 bases between. Germline values: CDR1 LNHDA, CDR2 SQIVND (reference sequence). This CDR3 region has 16 residues. The CDR3 region has the DNA TGTGCCAGTAGTATTCCGTCAGGGGATTTACCCTACGAGCAGTACTTC. Its protein product is CASSIPSGDLPYEQYF.

The chain couples TRBV7-8 to TRBJ2-3; 8 positions agree with TRBD2. Germline V gene data show CDR1 as SGHVS and CDR2 as FQNEAQ. The CDR3 covers 17 residues. V was clipped by 2 bases and J by 6 bases; unmatched bases: 13. CDR3 in amino acids: CASSLIVVGTRADTQYF. Here the CDR3 DNA reads TGTGCCAGCAGCTTAATAGTTGTGGGGACTAGAGCCGATACGCAGTATTTT.

This chain uses TRBV9 with TRBJ1-3; D ambiguous. Trimming took off 2 bases at V and 0 bases at J, with 12 bases between the two ends. The CDR3 consists of 16 residues. Germline lookup yields CDR1 SGDLS and CDR2 YYNGEE. CDR3 loop: CASSVSPAHSGNTIYF. CDR3 DNA: TGTGCCAGCAGCGTCTCTCCTGCGCACTCTGGAAACACCATATATTTT.

V is TRBV5-4 and J is TRBJ1-4; 7 nucleotides align to TRBD1. Losses at the gene ends were 2 bases for V and 8 bases for J; bases not matched to a gene: 6. This CDR3 is 14 amino acids long. Germline CDR1 SGHNT, CDR2 YYREEE (reference sequence). CDR3 in amino acids: CASSLQGIREKLFF. The CDR3 DNA reads TGTGCCAGCAGCTTACAGGGGATACGCGAAAAACTGTTTTTT.

This rearrangement joins TRBV24-1 to TRBJ2-1; no clear D. The V gene's germline CDR1 is KGHDR and CDR2 SFDVKD. The CDR3 has 11 residues. V was pared by 9 bases and J by 10 bases, with 12 bases between. The CDR3 sequence: CATSSWREQFF. The CDR3 nucleotides are TGTGCCACCTCCTCTTGGCGGGAGCAGTTCTTC.

V and J are TRBV7-9 and TRBJ2-1; a possible D gene is TRBD2 (6 bases). The CDR3 is made up of 17 amino acids. The V gene lost 3 bases and the J gene lost 0 bases, with 15 bases spanning the gap. Germline CDR1 reads SEHNR; CDR2 reads FQNEAQ (reference sequence). CDR3 in amino acids: CASSFPPGESSYNEQFF. CDR3 DNA sequence: TGTGCCAGCAGCTTCCCCCCGGGGGAAAGCTCCTACAATGAGCAGTTCTTC.

V is TRBV6-5 and J is TRBJ1-2, with D possibly matching TRBD1 (6 bases). The length of the CDR3 is 16 residues. The V gene lost 2 bases and the J gene lost 4 bases, with 17 bases spanning the gap. Germline V gene lookup returns CDR1 MNHEY and CDR2 SVGAGI. CDR3 amino acids: CASSYTLPDRSYGYTF. In DNA form, the CDR3 reads TGTGCCAGCAGTTACACCCTACCGGACAGAAGCTATGGCTACACCTTC.

The chain links TRBV15 to TRBJ1-1; D not resolved. Germline V gene lookup returns CDR1 LNHNV and CDR2 YYDKDF (reference sequence). The CDR3 extends over 15 amino acids. Deletions cut 8 bases from V and 1 base from J, with 17 bases between. Written as DNA, the CDR3 is TGTGCCACCTGGGAGGGCGTATACAAGAACACTGAAGCTTTCTTT. It codes for CATWEGVYKNTEAFF. The variable domain in full, with the rest retrieved from reference TRBV15 and TRBJ1-1, is DAMVIQNPRYQVTQFGKPVTLSCSQTLNHNVMYWYQQKSSQAPKLLFHYYDKDFNNEADTPDNFQSRRPNTSFCFLDIRSPGLGDTAMYLCATWEGVYKNTEAFFGQGTRLTVV.

This chain uses TRBV4-2 with TRBJ2-2; 9 bases match TRBD2. The trim removed 0 bases at V and 7 bases at J, leaving 12 bases unmatched. This CDR3 comprises 18 residues. Germline V gene sequence: CDR1 LGHNA, CDR2 YNFKEQ. The CDR3 spells CASSQDVFRGRAIGELFF. The CDR3 DNA reads TGTGCCAGCAGCCAAGACGTCTTTCGCGGGAGGGCCATCGGGGAGCTGTTTTTT.